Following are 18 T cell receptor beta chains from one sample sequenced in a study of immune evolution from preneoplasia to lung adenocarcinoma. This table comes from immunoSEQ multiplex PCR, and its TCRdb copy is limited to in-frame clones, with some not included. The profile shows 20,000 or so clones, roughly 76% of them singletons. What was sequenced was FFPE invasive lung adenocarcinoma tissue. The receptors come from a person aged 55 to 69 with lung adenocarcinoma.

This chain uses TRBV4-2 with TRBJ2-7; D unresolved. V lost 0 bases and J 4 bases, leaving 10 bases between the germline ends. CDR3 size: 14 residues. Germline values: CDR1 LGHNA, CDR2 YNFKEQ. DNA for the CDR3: TGTGCCAGCAGCCAAGAAATCCGACGGTACGAGCAGTACTTC. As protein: CASSQEIRRYEQYF.

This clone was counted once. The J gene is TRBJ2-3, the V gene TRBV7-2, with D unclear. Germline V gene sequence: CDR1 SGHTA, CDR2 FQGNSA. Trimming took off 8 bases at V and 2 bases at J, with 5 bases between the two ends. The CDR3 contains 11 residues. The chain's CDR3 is CASRYTDTQYF. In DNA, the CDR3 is TGTGCCAGCCGCTACACAGATACGCAGTATTTT.

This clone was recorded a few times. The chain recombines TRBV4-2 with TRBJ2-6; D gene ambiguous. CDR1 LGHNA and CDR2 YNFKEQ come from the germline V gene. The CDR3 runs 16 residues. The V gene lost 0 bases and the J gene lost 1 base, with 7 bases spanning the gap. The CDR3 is CASSQEGISGANVLTF. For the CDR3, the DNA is TGTGCCAGCAGCCAAGAGGGGATTTCTGGGGCCAACGTCCTGACTTTC.

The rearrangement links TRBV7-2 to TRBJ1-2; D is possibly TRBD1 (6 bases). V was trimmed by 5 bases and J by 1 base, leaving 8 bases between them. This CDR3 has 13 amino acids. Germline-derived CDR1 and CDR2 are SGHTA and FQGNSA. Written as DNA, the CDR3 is TGTGCCAGCAGCCCGGACAGTAACTATGGCTACACCTTC. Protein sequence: CASSPDSNYGYTF.

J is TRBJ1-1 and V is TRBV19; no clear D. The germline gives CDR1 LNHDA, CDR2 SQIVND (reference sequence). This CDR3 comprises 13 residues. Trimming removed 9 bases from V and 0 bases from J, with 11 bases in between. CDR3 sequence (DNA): TGTGCCAGCAAAGATTACATGAACACTGAAGCTTTCTTT. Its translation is CASKDYMNTEAFF.

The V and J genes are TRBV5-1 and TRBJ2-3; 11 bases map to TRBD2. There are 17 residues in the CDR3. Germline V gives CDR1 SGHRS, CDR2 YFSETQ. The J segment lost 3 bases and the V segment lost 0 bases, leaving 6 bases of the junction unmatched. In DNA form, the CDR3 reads TGCGCCAGCAGCTTGGGGCTACTAGCGGGAGTGACAGATACGCAGTATTTT. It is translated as CASSLGLLAGVTDTQYF. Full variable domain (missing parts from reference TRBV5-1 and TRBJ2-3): KAGVTQTPRYLIKTRGQQVTLSCSPISGHRSVSWYQQTPGQGLQFLFEYFSETQRNKGNFPGRFSGRQFSNSRSEMNVSTLELGDSALYLCASSLGLLAGVTDTQYFGPGTRLTVL.

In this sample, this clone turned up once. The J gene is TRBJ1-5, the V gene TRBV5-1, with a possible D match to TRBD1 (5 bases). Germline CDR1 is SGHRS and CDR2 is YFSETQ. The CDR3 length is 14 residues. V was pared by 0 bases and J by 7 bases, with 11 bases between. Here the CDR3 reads CASSLGSGSQPQHF. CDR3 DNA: TGCGCCAGCAGCTTGGGCTCAGGGTCACAGCCCCAGCATTTT. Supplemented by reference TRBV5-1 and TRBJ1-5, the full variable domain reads KAGVTQTPRYLIKTRGQQVTLSCSPISGHRSVSWYQQTPGQGLQFLFEYFSETQRNKGNFPGRFSGRQFSNSRSEMNVSTLELGDSALYLCASSLGSGSQPQHFGDGTRLSIL.

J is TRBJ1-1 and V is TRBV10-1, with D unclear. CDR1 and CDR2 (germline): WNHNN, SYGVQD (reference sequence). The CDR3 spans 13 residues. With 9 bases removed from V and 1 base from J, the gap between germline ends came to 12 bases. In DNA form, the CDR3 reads TGCGCCAGTGCCCGAGGTCAGAACACTGAAGCTTTCTTT. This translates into CASARGQNTEAFF.

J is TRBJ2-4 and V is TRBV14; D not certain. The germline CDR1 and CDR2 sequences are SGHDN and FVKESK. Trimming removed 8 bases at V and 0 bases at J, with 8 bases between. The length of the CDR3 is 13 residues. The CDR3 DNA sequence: TGTGCCAGCTCTACCCTAGCCAAAAACATTCAGTACTTC. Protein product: CASSTLAKNIQYF.

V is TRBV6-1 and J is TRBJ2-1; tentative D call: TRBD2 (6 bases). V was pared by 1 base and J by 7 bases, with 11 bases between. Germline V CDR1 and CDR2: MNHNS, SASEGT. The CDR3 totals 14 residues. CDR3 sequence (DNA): TGTGCCAGCAGTGAAGGACCGGAGGGTAATGAGCAGTTCTTC. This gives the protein CASSEGPEGNEQFF.

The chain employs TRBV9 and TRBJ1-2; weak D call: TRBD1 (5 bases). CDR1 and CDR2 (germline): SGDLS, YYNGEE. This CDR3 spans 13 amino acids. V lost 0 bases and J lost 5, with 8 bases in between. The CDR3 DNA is TGTGCCAGCAGCGTAGATGGGGGGTATGGCTACACCTTC. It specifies CASSVDGGYGYTF.

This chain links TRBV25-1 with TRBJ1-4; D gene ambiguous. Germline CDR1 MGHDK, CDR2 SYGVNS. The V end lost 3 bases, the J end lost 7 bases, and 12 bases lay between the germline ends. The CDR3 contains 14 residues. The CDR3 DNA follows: TGTGCCAGCAGTGAGACGGCCCCCACTGAAAAACTGTTTTTT. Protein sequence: CASSETAPTEKLFF.

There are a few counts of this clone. The CDR3 sequence is CASSRGRETADTQYF. The CDR3 nucleotides read TGTGCCAGCAGCCGGGGGCGGGAGACCGCAGATACGCAGTATTTT. The rearrangement joins TRBV4-2 to TRBJ2-3; possibly TRBD2 for D (7 bases). Germline V gene data show CDR1 as LGHNA and CDR2 as YNFKEQ. V was trimmed by 4 bases and J by 4 bases, leaving 15 bases between them. The CDR3 is made up of 15 amino acids.

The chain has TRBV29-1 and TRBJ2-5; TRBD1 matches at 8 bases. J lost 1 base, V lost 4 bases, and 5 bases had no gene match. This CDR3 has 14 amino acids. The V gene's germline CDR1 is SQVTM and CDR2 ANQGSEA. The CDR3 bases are TGCAGCGTTGCTCTTGGGACAGGCCAAGAGACCCAGTACTTC. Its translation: CSVALGTGQETQYF.

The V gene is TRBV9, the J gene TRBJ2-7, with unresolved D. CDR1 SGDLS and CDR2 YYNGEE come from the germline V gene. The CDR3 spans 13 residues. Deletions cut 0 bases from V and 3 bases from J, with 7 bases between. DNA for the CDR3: TGTGCCAGCAGCGTAGCTGGGGACTACGAGCAGTACTTC. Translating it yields CASSVAGDYEQYF. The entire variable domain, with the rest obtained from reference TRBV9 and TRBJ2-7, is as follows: DSGVTQTPKHLITATGQRVTLRCSPRSGDLSVYWYQQSLDQGLQFLIQYYNGEERAKGNILERFSAQQFPDLHSELNLSSLELGDSALYFCASSVAGDYEQYFGPGTRLTVT.

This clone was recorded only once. The DNA for the CDR3 is TGCGCCAGCACCGGGACAGGGAATGAAAAACTGTTTTTT. The encoded protein is CASTGTGNEKLFF. V is TRBV5-1 and J is TRBJ1-4; 9 bases match TRBD1. Germline loops: CDR1 SGHRS, CDR2 YFSETQ. The CDR3 totals 13 residues. V lost 6 bases, J lost 5 bases, and 2 bases stayed unmatched.

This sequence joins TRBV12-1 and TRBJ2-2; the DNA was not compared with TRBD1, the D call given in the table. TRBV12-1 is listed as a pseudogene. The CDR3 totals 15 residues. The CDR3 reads CASSLGQPGSGELFF. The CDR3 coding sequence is TGTGCCAGCAGCTTGGGTCAGCCAGGGTCGGGGGAGCTGTTTTTT.

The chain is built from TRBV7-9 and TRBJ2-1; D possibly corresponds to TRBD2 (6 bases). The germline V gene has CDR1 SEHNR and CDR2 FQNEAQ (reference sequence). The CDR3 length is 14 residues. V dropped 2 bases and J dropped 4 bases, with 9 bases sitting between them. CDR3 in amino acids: CASSLRRGYNEQFF. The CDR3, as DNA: TGTGCCAGCAGCTTACGGCGGGGATACAATGAGCAGTTCTTC.